A single sample is the source of the 31 T cell receptor beta chains below, sequenced in a study of T cells after yellow fever vaccination (dated by TCRdb to the late 2010s). The library was generated by 5' RACE. The sample was run on an Illumina NovaSeq 6000. Using fastp trimming at Q25 and MiXCR clonotype assembly, TCRdb reanalyzed the public sequencing data and kept in-frame beta chains. Here each entry gathers all rows of one CDR3 protein and keeps the most common genes and DNA. This sample comprises 300,000 to 400,000 distinct CDR3 sequences, about an eighth of them detected only once. Roughly 3.1% of the sample rests with the top ten. This specimen's treatment or condition label, per the study, means: live attenuated yellow fever vaccine strain. The sequences come from CD4+ T cells sorted from PBMCs, collected 15 days after the yellow fever booster vaccination. The source of these receptors is a man between 18 and 35 years old who received the YFV17D yellow fever vaccine.

This sequence joins TRBV7-3 and TRBJ2-3, with 8 bases matching TRBD2. The CDR3 is 15 residues long. V shed 2 bases and J 7 bases; nucleotides not matched to a gene: 8. The germline V gene has CDR1 SGHTA and CDR2 FQGTGA. The CDR3 here is CASSLGAAGGNTQYF. The CDR3 DNA follows: TGTGCCAGCAGCTTAGGTGCGGCGGGGGGAAATACGCAGTATTTT.

The rearrangement uses TRBV12-2 and TRBJ2-4; the table's D call of TRBD1 was not tested on the DNA. TRBV12-2 counts as a pseudogene. The CDR3 extends over 16 amino acids. CDR3 in DNA: TGTGCAAGTCGTCATGACAGGGGAGGGGGCAAAAACATTCAGTACTTC. Encoded protein: CASRHDRGGGKNIQYF.

The chain links TRBV4-3 to TRBJ2-2, with TRBD1 identical over 7 bases. The ends lost 1 base at V and 3 bases at J; junction bases unmatched: 11. Germline values: CDR1 LGHNA, CDR2 YSLEER. This CDR3 is 18 amino acids long. The CDR3 here is CASSQVIKTDRDTGELFF. The DNA of the CDR3 is TGCGCCAGCAGCCAAGTCATTAAGACCGACAGGGACACCGGGGAGCTGTTTTTT.

V usage is TRBV7-2 and J usage is TRBJ1-1; 7 bases are a match to TRBD1. Germline V gene data show CDR1 as SGHTA and CDR2 as FQGNSA. The trim removed 6 bases at V and 2 bases at J, leaving 6 bases unmatched. This CDR3 is built from 14 residues. The CDR3 DNA is TGTGCCAGCAGGCCGGGACAGAGTAACACTGAAGCTTTCTTT. It is translated as CASRPGQSNTEAFF.

The gene calls are TRBV29-1 and TRBJ1-1; D call uncertain. V was shortened by 8 bases and J by 4 bases, with 11 bases between the two germline ends. The CDR3 consists of 11 residues. The V gene's germline CDR1 is SQVTM and CDR2 ANQGSEA. CDR3 sequence (DNA): TGCAGCTCAGCCCCCGGCACTGAAGCTTTCTTT. Its protein is CSSAPGTEAFF. The whole variable domain, filled in from reference TRBV29-1 and TRBJ1-1, reads SAVISQKPSRDICQRGTSLTIQCQVDSQVTMMFWYRQQPGQSLTLIATANQGSEATYESGFVIDKFPISRPNLTFSTLTVSNMSPEDSSIYLCSSAPGTEAFFGQGTRLTVV.

This clonotype was recorded many times. The gene calls are TRBV7-2 and TRBJ1-3; D is uncertain. The CDR3 sequence is 12 residues long. V was pared by 6 bases and J by 4 bases, with 7 bases between. CDR1 is SGHTA and CDR2 is FQGNSA in the germline V gene. In DNA, the CDR3 is TGTGCCAGCAGTGTACTGGGAAACACCATATATTTT. It is translated as CASSVLGNTIYF.

This clonotype occurred a few times. The CDR3 region has the DNA TGCGCCAGCAGCTCTGTTGGAGGGAGGGATGAAGCTTTCTTT. Its protein product is CASSSVGGRDEAFF. The J gene is TRBJ1-1, the V gene TRBV5-1; no definite D call. V was shortened by 3 bases and J by 7 bases, with 16 bases between the two germline ends. There are 14 residues in the CDR3. Germline V gene lookup returns CDR1 SGHRS and CDR2 YFSETQ.

This clonotype came up many times. This chain uses TRBV7-3 with TRBJ2-1, with D possibly TRBD1 on 6 matching bases. The germline V and J ends were trimmed by 1 base and 6 bases, with 7 bases remaining between them. The CDR3 extends over 13 amino acids. Germline loops: CDR1 SGHTA, CDR2 FQGTGA. CDR3 residues: CASSLRGGNEQFF. Written as DNA, the CDR3 is TGTGCCAGCAGCTTAAGAGGGGGCAATGAGCAGTTCTTC.

This clonotype was recorded a few times. This sequence joins TRBV20-1 and TRBJ1-2; D might be TRBD1 (5 bases). The germline V and J ends were trimmed by 3 bases and 2 bases, with 13 bases remaining between them. Germline loops: CDR1 DFQATT, CDR2 SNEGSKA (reference sequence). CDR3 length: 14 amino acids. The CDR3 DNA reads as TGCAGTGCTAGTCGTCCGGGGGACAACTATGGCTACACCTTC. This translates into CSASRPGDNYGYTF.

V gene TRBV29-1 combines with J gene TRBJ2-3; tentatively, D is TRBD1 or TRBD2 (5 bases each). CDR1 is SQVTM and CDR2 is ANQGSEA in the germline V gene. V lost 6 bases and J lost 4, with 17 bases in between. The length of the CDR3 is 14 residues. Here the CDR3 reads CSVGHGLAPDTQYF. The CDR3, as DNA: TGCAGCGTCGGACATGGGCTAGCCCCAGATACGCAGTATTTT.

This chain connects TRBV4-2 to TRBJ2-3; D is tentatively TRBD1 or TRBD2 (6 bases each). This CDR3 has 15 amino acids. Trimming took off 0 bases at V and 2 bases at J, with 9 bases between the two ends. Germline V gene lookup returns CDR1 LGHNA and CDR2 YNFKEQ. CDR3 DNA sequence: TGTGCCAGCAGCCAAGAGAGGGGGGACACAGATACGCAGTATTTT. Protein sequence: CASSQERGDTDTQYF.

The gene calls are TRBV4-3 and TRBJ2-3, with 13 nucleotides matching TRBD2. There are 17 residues in the CDR3. CDR1 and CDR2 from the germline V gene are LGHNA and YSLEER. The trim removed 1 base at V and 6 bases at J, leaving 7 bases unmatched. The CDR3 loop is CASSQALLAGGPDTQYF. CDR3 nucleotides: TGCGCCAGCAGCCAAGCACTACTAGCGGGGGGGCCCGATACGCAGTATTTT.

There are a few counts of this clonotype. This chain joins TRBV12-3 or TRBV12-4 and TRBJ1-6; the D is unclear. The ends were cut back, 2 bases at V and 9 bases at J, with 11 bases in the middle. This CDR3 contains 14 residues. CDR3 sequence reads: CASSLRPPSSPLHF. CDR3 DNA: TGTGCCAGCAGTTTACGGCCGCCATCTTCACCCCTCCACTTT.

The V gene is TRBV5-1, the J gene TRBJ2-3, with TRBD1 matching 7 bases. V lost 6 bases and J lost 2; bases outside the gene matches: 9. The germline V gene encodes CDR1 SGHRS and CDR2 YFSETQ. This CDR3 comprises 15 residues. The CDR3 region is CASMIGTAFTDTQYF. The CDR3 coding sequence is TGCGCCAGCATGATTGGGACAGCCTTCACAGATACGCAGTATTTT. Together with reference TRBV5-1 and TRBJ2-3, the CDR3 gives the full variable domain: KAGVTQTPRYLIKTRGQQVTLSCSPISGHRSVSWYQQTPGQGLQFLFEYFSETQRNKGNFPGRFSGRQFSNSRSEMNVSTLELGDSALYLCASMIGTAFTDTQYFGPGTRLTVL.

This clonotype occurred a few times. The J gene is TRBJ2-4, the V gene TRBV6-2 or TRBV6-3, with a weak D call TRBD2 (5 bases). V was cut by 6 bases and J by 2 bases, with 23 bases left in between. The CDR3 is 18 residues long. Germline V gene sequence: CDR1 MNHEY, CDR2 SVGEGT. DNA for the CDR3: TGTGCCAGCAGCCTGGCTCGGGTCTTCACGGGGACCAAAAACATTCAGTACTTC. Translating gives CASSLARVFTGTKNIQYF.

The table lists this clonotype with a few counts. The V and J genes are TRBV25-1 and TRBJ2-2; D call uncertain. Trimming stripped 4 bases from V and 2 bases from J, with 8 bases between. Germline V CDR1 and CDR2: MGHDK, SYGVNS. The CDR3 is made up of 14 amino acids. As DNA, the CDR3 is TGTGCCAGCAGTGGAGGTGTAAACACCGGGGAGCTGTTTTTT. Translating it yields CASSGGVNTGELFF.

This clonotype was seen a few times. The chain recombines TRBV20-1 with TRBJ1-1; no clear D gene. The CDR3 extends over 12 amino acids. The germline V and J ends were trimmed by 6 bases and 1 base, with 9 bases remaining between them. Looked up from germline, CDR1 is DFQATT and CDR2 is SNEGSKA (reference sequence). CDR3 protein: CSATAENTEAFF. The CDR3 coding sequence is TGCAGTGCAACTGCAGAGAACACTGAAGCTTTCTTT.

This clonotype was counted a few times. V is TRBV9 and J is TRBJ2-1, with 13 bases identical to TRBD2. This CDR3 has 19 residues. CDR1 is SGDLS, CDR2 YYNGEE, per germline. V lost 0 bases, J lost 6 bases, and 12 bases stayed unmatched. CDR3 residues: CASSVEGLAGSLHSNEQFF. CDR3 sequence (DNA): TGTGCCAGCAGCGTAGAGGGACTAGCGGGGTCCCTCCATTCCAATGAGCAGTTCTTC.

This clonotype has only a few counts. Its ends do not fully match the called genes, so a read error is possible. This chain uses TRBV7-6 with TRBJ1-4; D gene ambiguous. The germline V gene has CDR1 SGHVS and CDR2 FNYEAQ. This CDR3 contains 13 residues. Here the CDR3 reads CASSLAPNEKLFF. The CDR3, as DNA: TGTGCCAGCAGCCTAGCCCCTAATGAAAAACTGTTTTTT.

This clonotype was counted many times. The chain has TRBV11-2 and TRBJ2-5; D is unresolved. This CDR3 spans 13 amino acids. The V end lost 3 bases, the J end lost 1 base, and 6 bases lay between the germline ends. Looked up from germline, CDR1 is SGHAT and CDR2 is FQNNGV. This CDR3 reads CASSFGAQETQYF. The CDR3 DNA sequence: TGTGCCAGCAGCTTTGGTGCCCAAGAGACCCAGTACTTC.

The V gene is TRBV28, the J gene TRBJ1-1, with D possibly being TRBD1 (6 bases). Trimming left V 9 bases short and J 2 bases short, with 16 bases between. Germline-derived CDR1 and CDR2 are MDHEN and SYDVKM. The CDR3 is made up of 14 amino acids. CDR3 sequence: CASISGTINTEAFF. The DNA of the CDR3 is TGTGCCAGTATTTCCGGGACAATTAACACTGAAGCTTTCTTT.

This clonotype has only a few counts. J is TRBJ1-1 and V is TRBV5-6; 8 nucleotides align to TRBD1. V shed 2 bases and J 0 bases; nucleotides not matched to a gene: 6. Per the germline V gene, CDR1 is SGHDT and CDR2 is YYEEEE. The CDR3 contains 16 residues. DNA for the CDR3: TGTGCCAGCAGCTTTGGACAGGGCCGAGTGAACACTGAAGCTTTCTTT. Its translation: CASSFGQGRVNTEAFF.

This clonotype was observed a handful of times. V gene TRBV7-9 combines with J gene TRBJ2-3; D is ambiguous. V lost 4 bases and J 0 bases, leaving 14 bases between the germline ends. Germline-derived CDR1 and CDR2 are SEHNR and FQNEAQ (reference sequence). The CDR3 length is 16 residues. CDR3 nucleotides: TGTGCCAGCAGCTCCAAGAGCCGTTCTAGCACAGATACGCAGTATTTT. This sequence encodes CASSSKSRSSTDTQYF.

This clonotype showed up just a few times. The chain is built from TRBV6-6 and TRBJ2-5, with 7 nucleotides matching TRBD1. The CDR3 is 14 amino acids. V shed 2 bases, J shed 3 bases, and the junction held 3 bases outside the gene matches. Germline CDR1 reads MNHNY; CDR2 reads SVGAGI (reference sequence). The CDR3 region is CASSYPTGEETQYF. CDR3 bases: TGTGCCAGCAGTTACCCCACAGGGGAAGAGACCCAGTACTTC.

V usage is TRBV5-1 and J usage is TRBJ2-3; D possibly uses TRBD1 or TRBD2 (6 bases each). The V end was cut by 1 base, the J end by 2 bases, with 14 bases between. Germline V CDR1 and CDR2: SGHRS, YFSETQ. There are 16 residues in the CDR3. CDR3 loop: CASSLRGADPTDTQYF. DNA of the CDR3: TGCGCCAGCAGCTTGAGGGGGGCCGATCCCACAGATACGCAGTATTTT. The complete variable domain, with remaining parts taken from reference TRBV5-1 and TRBJ2-3, reads KAGVTQTPRYLIKTRGQQVTLSCSPISGHRSVSWYQQTPGQGLQFLFEYFSETQRNKGNFPGRFSGRQFSNSRSEMNVSTLELGDSALYLCASSLRGADPTDTQYFGPGTRLTVL.

CDR3 nucleotides: TGTGCCAGCAGAGTAGCGGGGGGACGGCATGAGCAGTTCTTC. It codes for CASRVAGGRHEQFF. This chain links TRBV3-1 with TRBJ2-1; 10 bases map to TRBD2. The germline CDR1 and CDR2 sequences are LGHDT and YNNKEL (reference sequence). Trimming at V came to 6 bases and at J to 8 bases, leaving 7 bases not matched to a gene. This CDR3 has 14 amino acids.

This clonotype was seen only a few times. The CDR3 bases are TGTGCCAGCAGCTTAGTGGGCCCGGCAGCTTTCTTT. Translated: CASSLVGPAAFF. The V call is TRBV7-3, the J call TRBJ1-1; D remains ambiguous. This CDR3 has 12 amino acids. Germline V CDR1 and CDR2: SGHTA, FQGTGA. Trimming cost V 2 bases and J 10 bases, with 11 bases left between them.

In this sample, this clonotype turned up many times. This rearrangement joins TRBV29-1 to TRBJ2-7, with TRBD1 matching 8 bases. V shed 6 bases, J shed 5 bases, and the junction held 9 bases outside the gene matches. From germline, CDR1 is SQVTM and CDR2 ANQGSEA. The CDR3 runs 13 residues. The DNA for the CDR3 is TGCAGCGTCGGGACAGGTACAACCCACGAGCAGTACTTC. This encodes CSVGTGTTHEQYF.

This clonotype occurred a few times. V gene TRBV3-1 combines with J gene TRBJ2-7, with 11 bases lining up with TRBD1. CDR1 and CDR2 (germline): LGHDT, YNNKEL (reference sequence). The CDR3 contains 14 residues. The junction had 6 bases not matched to a gene; V was cut back by 4 bases and J by 7 bases. CDR3 sequence reads: CASSRGQGAREQYV. In DNA form, the CDR3 reads TGTGCCAGCAGCCGAGGACAGGGGGCGCGGGAGCAGTACGTC.

The J gene is TRBJ1-5, the V gene TRBV5-1; TRBD1 agrees at 7 bases. CDR3 length: 15 residues. Per the germline V gene, CDR1 is SGHRS and CDR2 is YFSETQ. V lost 0 bases and J lost 3; bases outside the gene matches: 3. CDR3 bases: TGCGCCAGCAGCTTGGGGACAGGTTTCAATCAGCCCCAGCATTTT. It yields the protein CASSLGTGFNQPQHF. Using reference TRBV5-1 and TRBJ1-5 for the parts outside the CDR3, the full variable domain is KAGVTQTPRYLIKTRGQQVTLSCSPISGHRSVSWYQQTPGQGLQFLFEYFSETQRNKGNFPGRFSGRQFSNSRSEMNVSTLELGDSALYLCASSLGTGFNQPQHFGDGTRLSIL.

This clonotype appeared many times. V is TRBV6-2 or TRBV6-3 and J is TRBJ2-1; 8 positions match TRBD1. Unmatched junction bases numbered 11, after V lost 7 bases and J lost 0 bases. The CDR3 sequence is 17 residues long. Germline CDR1 is MNHEY and CDR2 is SVGEGT. CDR3 protein: CASTDKDRVSSYNEQFF. The DNA of the CDR3 is TGTGCCAGCACCGATAAGGACAGGGTGAGCTCCTACAATGAGCAGTTCTTC.